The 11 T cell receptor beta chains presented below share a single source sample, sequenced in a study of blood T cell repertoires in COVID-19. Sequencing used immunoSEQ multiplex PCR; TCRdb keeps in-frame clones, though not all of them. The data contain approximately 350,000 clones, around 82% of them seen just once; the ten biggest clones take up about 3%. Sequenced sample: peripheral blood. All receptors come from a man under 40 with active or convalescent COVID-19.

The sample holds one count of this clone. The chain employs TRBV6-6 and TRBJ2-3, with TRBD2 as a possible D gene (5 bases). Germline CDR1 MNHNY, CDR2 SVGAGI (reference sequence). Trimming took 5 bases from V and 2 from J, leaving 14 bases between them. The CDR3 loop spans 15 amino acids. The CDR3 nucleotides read TGTGCCAGCAGTAGGACTGGGCGGGCCACAGATACGCAGTATTTT. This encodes CASSRTGRATDTQYF.

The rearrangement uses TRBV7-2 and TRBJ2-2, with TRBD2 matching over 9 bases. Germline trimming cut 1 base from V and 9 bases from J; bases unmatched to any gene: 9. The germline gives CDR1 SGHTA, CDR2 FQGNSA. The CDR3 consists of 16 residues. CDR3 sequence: CASSLGGIAGARELFF. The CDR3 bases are TGTGCCAGCAGCTTAGGAGGGATAGCGGGAGCTCGGGAGCTGTTTTTT.

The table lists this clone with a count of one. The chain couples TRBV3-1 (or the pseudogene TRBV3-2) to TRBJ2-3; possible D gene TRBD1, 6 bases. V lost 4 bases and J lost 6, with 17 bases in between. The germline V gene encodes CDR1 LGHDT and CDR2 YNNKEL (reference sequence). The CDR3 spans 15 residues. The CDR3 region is CASSPTGFRGDTQYF. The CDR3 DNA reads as TGTGCCAGCAGCCCTACAGGGTTCAGAGGGGATACGCAGTATTTT.

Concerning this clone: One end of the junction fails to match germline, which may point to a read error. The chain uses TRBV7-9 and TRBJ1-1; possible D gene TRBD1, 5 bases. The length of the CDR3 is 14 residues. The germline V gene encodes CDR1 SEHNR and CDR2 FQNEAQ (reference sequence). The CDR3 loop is CAGSESGGNTEAFF. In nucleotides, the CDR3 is TGTGCCGGCAGCGAGTCGGGGGGAAACACTGAAGCTTTCTTT.

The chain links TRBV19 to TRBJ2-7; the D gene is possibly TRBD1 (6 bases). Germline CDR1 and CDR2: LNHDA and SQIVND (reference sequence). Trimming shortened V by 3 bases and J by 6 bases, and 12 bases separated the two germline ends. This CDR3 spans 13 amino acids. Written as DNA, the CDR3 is TGTGCCAGTAGTATGGTTACAGGGACCGAGCAGTACTTC. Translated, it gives CASSMVTGTEQYF.

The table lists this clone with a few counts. The CDR3 DNA sequence: TGTGCCAGCAGGGGAGAGGGCGAGACCCAGTACTTC. This sequence encodes CASRGEGETQYF. This chain links TRBV7-3 with TRBJ2-5, with D perhaps matching TRBD2 (5 bases). The germline CDR1 and CDR2 sequences are SGHTA and FQGTGA. V lost 6 bases, J lost 5 bases, and 10 bases lay in between. The CDR3 extends over 12 amino acids. The variable domain in full, completed from reference TRBV7-3 and TRBJ2-5, reads GAGVSQTPSNKVTEKGKYVELRCDPISGHTALYWYRQSLGQGPEFLIYFQGTGAADDSGLPNDRFFAVRPEGSVSTLKIQRTERGDSAVYLCASRGEGETQYFGPGTRLLVL.

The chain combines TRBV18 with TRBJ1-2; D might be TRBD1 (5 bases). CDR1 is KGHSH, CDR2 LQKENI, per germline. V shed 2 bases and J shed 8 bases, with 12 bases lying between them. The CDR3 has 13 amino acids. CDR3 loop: CASSPLAGRGYTF. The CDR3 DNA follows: TGTGCCAGCTCACCATTGGCAGGGAGGGGCTACACCTTC.

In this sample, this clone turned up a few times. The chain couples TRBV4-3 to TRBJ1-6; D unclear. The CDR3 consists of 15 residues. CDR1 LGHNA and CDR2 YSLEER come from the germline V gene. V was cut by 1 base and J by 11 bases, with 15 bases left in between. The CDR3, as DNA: TGCGCCAGCAGCCAAGTACCCGGGGAGGTAACACCCCTCCACTTT. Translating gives CASSQVPGEVTPLHF.

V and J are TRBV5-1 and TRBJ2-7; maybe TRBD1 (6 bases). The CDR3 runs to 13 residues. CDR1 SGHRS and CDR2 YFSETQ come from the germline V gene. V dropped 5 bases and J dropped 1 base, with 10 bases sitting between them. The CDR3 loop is CASRVQGSYEQYF. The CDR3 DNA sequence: TGCGCCAGCAGAGTTCAGGGGTCCTACGAGCAGTACTTC.

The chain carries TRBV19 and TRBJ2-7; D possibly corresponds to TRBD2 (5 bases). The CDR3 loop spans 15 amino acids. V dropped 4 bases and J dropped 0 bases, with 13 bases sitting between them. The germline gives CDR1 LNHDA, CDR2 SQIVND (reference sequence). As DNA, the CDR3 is TGTGCCAGTAGTACTGGACTCGCCGACTCCTACGAGCAGTACTTC. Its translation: CASSTGLADSYEQYF.

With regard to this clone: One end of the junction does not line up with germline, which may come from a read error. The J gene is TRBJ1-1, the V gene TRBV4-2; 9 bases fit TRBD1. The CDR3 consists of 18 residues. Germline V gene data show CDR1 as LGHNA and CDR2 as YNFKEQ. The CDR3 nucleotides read TGTGCCAGCAGCCGGGGAGGGAGGGGACAGGGTTTGAAAACTGAAGCTTTCTTT. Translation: CASSRGGRGQGLKTEAFF.